The next 28 T cell receptor beta chains were all read from a single sample in a study of graft-versus-host responses after intestinal transplantation. Produced via immunoSEQ multiplex PCR; TCRdb's table is partial and in-frame only. The table shows about 120,000 clones, with 90% occurring only once. Their antigen targets remain unknown. The sequencing used unstimulated CD4+ T cells sorted from spleen or lymph node cells, collected before intestinal transplant. The receptors derive from a human donor who received an intestinal transplant.

J is TRBJ1-6 and V is TRBV7-6; D gene unclear. Trimming cost V 3 bases and J 7 bases, with 10 bases left between them. CDR1 is SGHVS and CDR2 is FNYEAQ in the germline V gene. The CDR3 length is 14 residues. CDR3 loop: CASSFEALNSPLHF. The CDR3 region has the DNA TGTGCCAGCAGCTTCGAGGCCTTAAATTCACCCCTCCACTTT.

V gene TRBV19 combines with J gene TRBJ1-5, with a tentative D call TRBD1 (6 bases). The CDR3 has 16 amino acids. Germline V gives CDR1 LNHDA, CDR2 SQIVND (reference sequence). V lost 3 bases, J lost 4 bases, and 16 bases lay in between. The CDR3 region is CASSIFPRGPNQPQHF. CDR3 coding DNA: TGTGCCAGTAGTATTTTTCCCAGGGGCCCGAATCAGCCCCAGCATTTT. Full variable domain (missing parts from reference TRBV19 and TRBJ1-5): DGGITQSPKYLFRKEGQNVTLSCEQNLNHDAMYWYRQDPGQGLRLIYYSQIVNDFQKGDIAEGYSVSREKKESFPLTVTSAQKNPTAFYLCASSIFPRGPNQPQHFGDGTRLSIL.

The chain links TRBV9 to TRBJ2-7, with TRBD1 matching 11 bases. Germline CDR1 and CDR2: SGDLS and YYNGEE. The CDR3 totals 15 residues. V was pared by 0 bases and J by 6 bases, with 5 bases of the junction left unmatched. The CDR3 protein is CASSVGWTGGGEQYF. In nucleotides, the CDR3 is TGTGCCAGCAGCGTAGGTTGGACAGGGGGCGGCGAGCAGTACTTC.

V usage is TRBV5-1 and J usage is TRBJ2-7; D is uncertain. V shed 4 bases and J shed 2 bases, with 13 bases lying between them. The CDR3 runs to 14 residues. Germline V CDR1 and CDR2: SGHRS, YFSETQ. The DNA for the CDR3 is TGCGCCAGCAGCGCCGCAGGTCTAACCTACGAGCAGTACTTC. Translated: CASSAAGLTYEQYF.

CDR3 DNA: TGCGCCAGCAGGATAAGCAAGGAGACCCAGTACTTC. This gives the protein CASRISKETQYF. The rearrangement uses TRBV5-1 and TRBJ2-5; unclear D gene. With 5 bases removed from V and 5 bases from J, the gap between germline ends came to 10 bases. The CDR3 is 12 amino acids. Germline CDR1 SGHRS, CDR2 YFSETQ. Drawing the rest from reference TRBV5-1 and TRBJ2-5, the complete variable domain is KAGVTQTPRYLIKTRGQQVTLSCSPISGHRSVSWYQQTPGQGLQFLFEYFSETQRNKGNFPGRFSGRQFSNSRSEMNVSTLELGDSALYLCASRISKETQYFGPGTRLLVL.

The gene calls are TRBV5-1 and TRBJ1-3, with D maybe TRBD1 (5 bases). CDR1 and CDR2 (germline): SGHRS, YFSETQ. Trimming stripped 4 bases from V and 0 bases from J, with 20 bases between. CDR3 length: 18 amino acids. CDR3 in DNA: TGCGCCAGCAGCCCAACGGTAGCCGACAGCCGCTCTGGAAACACCATATATTTT. Residues: CASSPTVADSRSGNTIYF.

This clone was detected once. The chain recombines TRBV29-1 with TRBJ1-2; D call uncertain. In germline, CDR1 is SQVTM, CDR2 ANQGSEA. Trimming removed 4 bases from V and 7 bases from J, with 22 bases in between. The CDR3 is 15 amino acids. CDR3 nucleotides: TGCAGCGTTGTAGAACCGGGATGGTCATCGGGTGGCTACACCTTC. Translated: CSVVEPGWSSGGYTF.

This clone was observed a single time. The V gene is TRBV6-6, the J gene TRBJ2-1, with D possibly being TRBD2 (5 bases). V shed 2 bases and J shed 6 bases, with 8 bases lying between them. CDR1 MNHNY and CDR2 SVGAGI come from the germline V gene (reference sequence). The CDR3 sequence is 13 residues long. The CDR3 sequence: CASSYPEGNEQFF. The DNA of the CDR3 is TGTGCCAGCAGTTACCCCGAGGGCAATGAGCAGTTCTTC.

The chain joins TRBV6-5 to TRBJ1-6; 7 nucleotides line up with TRBD1. The CDR3 is made up of 15 amino acids. Trimming cost V 7 bases and J 6 bases; bases outside gene matches: 9. Germline V gene lookup returns CDR1 MNHEY and CDR2 SVGAGI. CDR3 nucleotides: TGTGCCAGCAAGGCAGAGGGGGCCCTTAATTCACCCCTCCACTTT. Amino acid sequence: CASKAEGALNSPLHF.

The chain has TRBV27 and TRBJ1-1, with 10 bases aligning to TRBD1. The J segment lost 4 bases and the V segment lost 4 bases, leaving 3 bases of the junction unmatched. The germline V gene has CDR1 MNHEY and CDR2 SMNVEV (reference sequence). CDR3 length equals 14 residues. CDR3 in amino acids: CASSSRTGGTEAFF. The CDR3 bases are TGTGCCAGCAGTTCTCGGACAGGGGGCACTGAAGCTTTCTTT.

This sequence joins TRBV4-3 and TRBJ2-5, with a tentative D call TRBD1 (6 bases). The CDR3 extends over 14 amino acids. The V end was cut by 0 bases, the J end by 5 bases, with 10 bases between. Germline V gives CDR1 LGHNA, CDR2 YSLEER. DNA for the CDR3: TGCGCCAGCAGCCAAGATGCCCAGGGGGAGACCCAGTACTTC. It specifies CASSQDAQGETQYF.

CDR3 nucleotides: TGTGCCAGCACTGGACAGGGGAATCAGCCCCAGCATTTT. This sequence encodes CASTGQGNQPQHF. V is TRBV2 and J is TRBJ1-5; TRBD1 aligns across 9 bases. With 7 bases clipped from V and 4 bases from J, the junction kept 2 bases outside the gene matches. This CDR3 contains 13 residues. Per germline, CDR1 SNHLY and CDR2 FYNNEI.

The chain has TRBV6-1 and TRBJ1-1; TRBD1 matches 7 bases. Losses at the gene ends were 6 bases for V and 1 base for J; bases not matched to a gene: 5. Germline lookup yields CDR1 MNHNS and CDR2 SASEGT. CDR3 size: 14 residues. The CDR3 DNA reads TGTGCCAGCAGGCAGGGACAGCAGAACACTGAAGCTTTCTTT. Translated: CASRQGQQNTEAFF.

The chain has TRBV28 and TRBJ1-5; D gene unclear. The V end was cut by 3 bases, the J end by 4 bases, with 10 bases between. The CDR3 extends over 14 amino acids. CDR1 is MDHEN and CDR2 is SYDVKM in the germline V gene. CDR3 residues: CASSFGPGNQPQHF. Here the CDR3 DNA reads TGTGCCAGCAGTTTTGGTCCGGGGAATCAGCCCCAGCATTTT. Looking up the rest from reference TRBV28 and TRBJ1-5 gives the full variable domain: DVKVTQSSRYLVKRTGEKVFLECVQDMDHENMFWYRQDPGLGLRLIYFSYDVKMKEKGDIPEGYSVSREKKERFSLILESASTNQTSMYLCASSFGPGNQPQHFGDGTRLSIL.

V usage is TRBV28 and J usage is TRBJ1-1; D gene uncertain. The CDR3 has 14 amino acids. Trimming left V 3 bases short and J 3 bases short, with 11 bases between. In germline, CDR1 is MDHEN, CDR2 SYDVKM. CDR3 sequence: CASSFVERDTEAFF. For the CDR3, the DNA is TGTGCCAGCAGTTTTGTGGAACGGGACACTGAAGCTTTCTTT.

This chain joins TRBV6-5 and TRBJ2-7; 7 bases fit TRBD1. J was trimmed by 5 bases and V by 5 bases; bases with no gene match: 6. Germline V CDR1 and CDR2: MNHEY, SVGAGI. CDR3 length: 13 residues. The CDR3 loop is CASSRQGRDEQYF. In nucleotides, the CDR3 is TGTGCCAGCAGTCGACAGGGAAGGGACGAGCAGTACTTC.

The chain links TRBV11-3 to TRBJ2-3; a possible D gene is TRBD1 (5 bases). Germline V gene sequence: CDR1 SGHNT, CDR2 YENEEA. This CDR3 spans 18 amino acids. Trimming removed 1 base from V and 0 bases from J, with 17 bases in between. CDR3 sequence reads: CASSLGITPGSSTDTQYF. The DNA of the CDR3 is TGTGCCAGCAGCTTAGGAATAACACCAGGGTCTAGCACAGATACGCAGTATTTT.

The chain uses TRBV21-1 and TRBJ2-2; the DNA was not compared with TRBD1, the D call given in the table. TRBV21-1 is a known pseudogene. This CDR3 is built from 15 residues. The CDR3, as DNA: TGTGCCAGCAGCAAAGCGGGCCTTAACACCGGGGAGCTGTTTTTT. The encoded protein is CASSKAGLNTGELFF.

This clone was counted only a few times. CDR3 in DNA: TGTGCCTGGAGTGACAGGTTTAATCAGCCCCAGCATTTT. Encoded protein: CAWSDRFNQPQHF. J is TRBJ1-5 and V is TRBV30, with D possibly matching TRBD1 (5 bases). The V end lost 1 base, the J end lost 4 bases, and 8 bases lay between the germline ends. Germline CDR1 reads GTSNPN; CDR2 reads SVGIG (reference sequence). This CDR3 region has 13 residues.

This chain uses TRBV2 with TRBJ1-5; D uncertain. This CDR3 comprises 14 residues. Germline V gene sequence: CDR1 SNHLY, CDR2 FYNNEI. V was clipped by 2 bases and J by 3 bases, with 8 bases between them. CDR3 nucleotides: TGTGCCAGCAGTGAACGGCGGGCCAATCAGCCCCAGCATTTT. This gives the protein CASSERRANQPQHF.

The J gene is TRBJ1-2, the V gene TRBV6-5, with D unresolved. The germline V gene has CDR1 MNHEY and CDR2 SVGAGI. The V end lost 0 bases, the J end lost 4 bases, and 12 bases lay between the germline ends. The CDR3 has 15 amino acids. Here the CDR3 reads CASSYSNGDFYGYTF. CDR3 sequence (DNA): TGTGCCAGCAGTTACTCGAACGGAGACTTCTATGGCTACACCTTC.

The sample holds one count of this clone. The rearrangement links TRBV4-3 to TRBJ1-6; D unclear. The V and J ends lost 0 bases and 12 bases respectively, with 9 bases between them. CDR1 is LGHNA, CDR2 YSLEER, per germline. CDR3 size: 13 residues. CDR3 in DNA: TGCGCCAGCAGCCAAGAAACTGGAGGACCCCTCCACTTT. Translating it yields CASSQETGGPLHF.

The chain recombines TRBV7-9 with TRBJ1-2, with 9 bases aligning to TRBD1. Trimming took 5 bases from V and 2 from J; bases not matched to a gene: 3. CDR1 is SEHNR and CDR2 is FQNEAQ in the germline V gene (reference sequence). The CDR3 covers 14 residues. The CDR3 is CASSGQGSNYGYTF. The CDR3 coding sequence is TGTGCCAGCAGCGGACAGGGGTCCAACTATGGCTACACCTTC.

The sample holds one count of this clone. CDR3 protein: CASTLSGGHYEQYF. The CDR3 DNA follows: TGTGCCAGCACTTTAAGCGGGGGCCACTACGAGCAGTACTTC. The chain is built from TRBV2 and TRBJ2-7, with 8 bases fitting TRBD2. The CDR3 has 14 residues. The V gene end was trimmed by 7 bases and the J gene end by 3 bases; junction bases not matched to a gene: 8. Germline CDR1 is SNHLY and CDR2 is FYNNEI.

This chain uses TRBV6-6 with TRBJ1-2, with TRBD1 identical over 7 bases. Germline V gene sequence: CDR1 MNHNY, CDR2 SVGAGI (reference sequence). Trimming took 10 bases from V and 2 from J; bases not matched to a gene: 13. CDR3 size: 15 residues. Here the CDR3 DNA reads TGTGCCACCAACCTACAGGGGAGTGGGAACTATGGCTACACCTTC. It is translated as CATNLQGSGNYGYTF.

The chain recombines TRBV10-2 with TRBJ1-5; possible D gene TRBD1, 6 bases. Trimming shortened V by 6 bases and J by 3 bases, and 15 bases separated the two germline ends. Germline V CDR1 and CDR2: WSHSY, SAAADI. The CDR3 consists of 15 residues. CDR3 sequence (DNA): TGCGCCAGCAGGGCAGGGGAAAGTAACAATCAGCCCCAGCATTTT. It encodes CASRAGESNNQPQHF.

The rearrangement uses TRBV7-9 and TRBJ1-1; possibly TRBD1 for D (6 bases). The length of the CDR3 is 12 residues. Germline V gives CDR1 SEHNR, CDR2 FQNEAQ (reference sequence). V lost 4 bases and J lost 11, with 14 bases in between. The chain's CDR3 is CASSSPTQGAFF. DNA of the CDR3: TGTGCCAGCAGCTCCCCTACTCAGGGGGCTTTCTTT.

V usage is TRBV7-9 and J usage is TRBJ1-6; D remains unclear. From germline, CDR1 is SEHNR and CDR2 FQNEAQ (reference sequence). Trimming cost V 5 bases and J 8 bases, with 22 bases left between them. The CDR3 contains 17 residues. The DNA of the CDR3 is TGTGCCAGCAGCCCCTCGGGCTCTTATACCGGGGATTCACCCCTCCACTTT. Translation gives CASSPSGSYTGDSPLHF. Full variable domain (outside the CDR3, taken from reference TRBV7-9 and TRBJ1-6): DTGVSQNPRHKITKRGQNVTFRCDPISEHNRLYWYRQTLGQGPEFLTYFQNEAQLEKSRLLSDRFSAERPKGSFSTLEIQRTEQGDSAMYLCASSPSGSYTGDSPLHFGNGTRLTVT.